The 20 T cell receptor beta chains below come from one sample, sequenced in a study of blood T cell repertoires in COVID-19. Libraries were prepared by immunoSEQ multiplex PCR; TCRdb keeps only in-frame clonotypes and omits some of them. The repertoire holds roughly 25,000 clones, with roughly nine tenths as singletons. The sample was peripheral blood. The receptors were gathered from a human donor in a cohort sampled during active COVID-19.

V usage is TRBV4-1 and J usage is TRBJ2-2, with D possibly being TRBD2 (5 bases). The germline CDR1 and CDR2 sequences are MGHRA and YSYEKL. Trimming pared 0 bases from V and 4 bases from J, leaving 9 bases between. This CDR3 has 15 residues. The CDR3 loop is CASSQEKGATGELFF. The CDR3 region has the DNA TGCGCCAGCAGCCAAGAGAAGGGAGCCACCGGGGAGCTGTTTTTT.

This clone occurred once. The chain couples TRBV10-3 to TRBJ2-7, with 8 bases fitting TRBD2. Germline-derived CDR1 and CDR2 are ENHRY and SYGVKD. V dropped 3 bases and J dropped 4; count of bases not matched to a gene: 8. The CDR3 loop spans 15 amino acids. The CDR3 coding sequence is TGTGCCATCAGTGACTATCCGGGAGGGCCTTACGAGCAGTACTTC. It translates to CAISDYPGGPYEQYF.

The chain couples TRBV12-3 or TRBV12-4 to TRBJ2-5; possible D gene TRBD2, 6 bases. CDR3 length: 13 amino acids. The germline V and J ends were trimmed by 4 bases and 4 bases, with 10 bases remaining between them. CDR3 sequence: CASSSSGGETQYF. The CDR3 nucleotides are TGTGCCAGCAGTTCCTCCGGGGGAGAGACCCAGTACTTC.

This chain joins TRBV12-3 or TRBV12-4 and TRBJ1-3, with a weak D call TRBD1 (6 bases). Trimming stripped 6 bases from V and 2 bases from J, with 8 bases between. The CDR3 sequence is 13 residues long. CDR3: CASSNRAGNTIYF. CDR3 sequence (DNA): TGTGCCAGCAGCAACAGGGCTGGAAACACCATATATTTT.

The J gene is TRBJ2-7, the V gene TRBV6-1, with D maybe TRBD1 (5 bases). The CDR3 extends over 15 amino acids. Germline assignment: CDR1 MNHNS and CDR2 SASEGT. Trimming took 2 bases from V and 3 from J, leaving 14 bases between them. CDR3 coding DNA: TGTGCCAGCAGTGAATATCGGCAGGGAAACTACGAGCAGTACTTC. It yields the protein CASSEYRQGNYEQYF.

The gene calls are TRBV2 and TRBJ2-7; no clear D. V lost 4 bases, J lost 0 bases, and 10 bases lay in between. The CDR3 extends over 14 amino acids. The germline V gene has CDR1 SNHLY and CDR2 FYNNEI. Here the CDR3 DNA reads TGTGCCAGCAGTGCCCTGGTTAGCTCCTACGAGCAGTACTTC. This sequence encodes CASSALVSSYEQYF.

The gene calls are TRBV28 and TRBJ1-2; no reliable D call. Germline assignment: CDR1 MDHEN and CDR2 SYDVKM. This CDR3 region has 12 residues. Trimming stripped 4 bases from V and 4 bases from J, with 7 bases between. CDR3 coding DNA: TGTGCCAGCAGTTCTTGGAGCTATGGCTACACCTTC. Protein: CASSSWSYGYTF.

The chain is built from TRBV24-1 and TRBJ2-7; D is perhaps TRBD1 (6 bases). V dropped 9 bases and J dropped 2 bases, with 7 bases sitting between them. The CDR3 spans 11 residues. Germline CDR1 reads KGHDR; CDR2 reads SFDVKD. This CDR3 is CATGDTYEQYF. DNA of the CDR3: TGTGCCACCGGGGACACCTACGAGCAGTACTTC.

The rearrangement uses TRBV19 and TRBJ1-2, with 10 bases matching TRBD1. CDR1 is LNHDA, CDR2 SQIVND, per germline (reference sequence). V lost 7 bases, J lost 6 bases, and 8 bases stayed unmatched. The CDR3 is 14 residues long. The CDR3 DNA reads TGTGCCAGTACCCCGGGACAGGGGAAACATGGCTACACCTTC. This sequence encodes CASTPGQGKHGYTF.

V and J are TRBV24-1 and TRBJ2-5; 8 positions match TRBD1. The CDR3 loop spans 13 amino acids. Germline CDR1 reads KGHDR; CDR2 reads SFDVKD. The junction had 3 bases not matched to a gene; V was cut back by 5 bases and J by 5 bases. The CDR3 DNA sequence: TGTGCCACCAGTGCAAACAGGGGGGAGACCCAGTACTTC. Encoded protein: CATSANRGETQYF.

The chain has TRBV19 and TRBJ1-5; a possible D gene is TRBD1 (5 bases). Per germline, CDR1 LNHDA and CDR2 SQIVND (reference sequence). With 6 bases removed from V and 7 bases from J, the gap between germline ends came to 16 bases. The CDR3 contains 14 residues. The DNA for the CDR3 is TGTGCCAGTAGCCAAGGGGAAGGAGGGCAGCCCCAGCATTTT. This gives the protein CASSQGEGGQPQHF. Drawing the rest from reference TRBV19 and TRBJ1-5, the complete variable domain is DGGITQSPKYLFRKEGQNVTLSCEQNLNHDAMYWYRQDPGQGLRLIYYSQIVNDFQKGDIAEGYSVSREKKESFPLTVTSAQKNPTAFYLCASSQGEGGQPQHFGDGTRLSIL.

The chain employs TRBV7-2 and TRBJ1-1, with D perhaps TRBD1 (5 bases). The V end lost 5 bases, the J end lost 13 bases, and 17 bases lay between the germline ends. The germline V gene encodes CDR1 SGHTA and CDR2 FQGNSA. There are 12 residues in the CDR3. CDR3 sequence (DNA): TGTGCCAGCAGCACCCGCCGGGGGATGGATTTCTTT. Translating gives CASSTRRGMDFF.

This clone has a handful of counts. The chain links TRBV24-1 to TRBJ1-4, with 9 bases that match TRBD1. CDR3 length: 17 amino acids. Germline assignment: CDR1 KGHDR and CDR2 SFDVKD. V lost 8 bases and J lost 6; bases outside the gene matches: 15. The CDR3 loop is CATNRDRVYGVDEKLFF. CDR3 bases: TGTGCCACCAACCGGGACAGGGTATATGGGGTTGATGAAAAACTGTTTTTT.

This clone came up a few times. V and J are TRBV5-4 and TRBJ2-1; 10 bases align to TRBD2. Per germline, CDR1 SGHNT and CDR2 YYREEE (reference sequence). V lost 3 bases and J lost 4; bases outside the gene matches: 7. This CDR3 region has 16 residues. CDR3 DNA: TGTGCCAGCAGCTCGGGAGAGCGGGGGGGGTACAATGAGCAGTTCTTC. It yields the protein CASSSGERGGYNEQFF.

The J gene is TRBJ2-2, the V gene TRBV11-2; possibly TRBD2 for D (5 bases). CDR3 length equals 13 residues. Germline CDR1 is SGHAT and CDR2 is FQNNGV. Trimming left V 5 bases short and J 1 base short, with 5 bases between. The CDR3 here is CASSRGNTGELFF. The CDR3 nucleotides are TGTGCCAGCAGCCGGGGGAACACCGGGGAGCTGTTTTTT.

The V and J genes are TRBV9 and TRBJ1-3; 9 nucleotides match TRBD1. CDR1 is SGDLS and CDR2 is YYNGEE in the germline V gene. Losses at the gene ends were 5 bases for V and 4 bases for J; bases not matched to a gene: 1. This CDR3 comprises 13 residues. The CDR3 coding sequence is TGTGCCAGCAGGGGGACAGGGGGAAACACCATATATTTT. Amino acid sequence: CASRGTGGNTIYF.

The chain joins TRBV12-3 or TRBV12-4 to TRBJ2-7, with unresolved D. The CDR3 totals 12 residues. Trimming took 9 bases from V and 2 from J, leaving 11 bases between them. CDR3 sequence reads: CASSYKAYEQYF. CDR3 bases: TGTGCCAGTAGCTACAAGGCCTACGAGCAGTACTTC.

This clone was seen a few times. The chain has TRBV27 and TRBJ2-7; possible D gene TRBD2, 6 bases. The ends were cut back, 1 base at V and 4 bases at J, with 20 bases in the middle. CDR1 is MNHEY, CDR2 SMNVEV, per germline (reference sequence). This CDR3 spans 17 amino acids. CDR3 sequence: CASSLFTPSDFSYEQYF. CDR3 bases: TGTGCCAGCAGTTTATTCACCCCTAGCGACTTCTCTTACGAGCAGTACTTC.

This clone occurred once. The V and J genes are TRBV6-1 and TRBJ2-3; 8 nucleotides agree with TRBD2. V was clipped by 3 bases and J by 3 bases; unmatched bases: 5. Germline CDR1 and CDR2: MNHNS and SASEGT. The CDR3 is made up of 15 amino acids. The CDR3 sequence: CASSDGGAGTDTQYF. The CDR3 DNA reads TGTGCCAGCAGTGACGGGGGGGCCGGGACAGATACGCAGTATTTT.

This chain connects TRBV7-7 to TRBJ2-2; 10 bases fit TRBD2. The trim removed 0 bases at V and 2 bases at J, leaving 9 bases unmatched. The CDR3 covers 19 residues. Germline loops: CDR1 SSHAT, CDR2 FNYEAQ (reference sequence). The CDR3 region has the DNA TGTGCCAGCAGCTTAGCCTTTACCGGGACTAGCGTAAACACCGGGGAGCTGTTTTTT. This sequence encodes CASSLAFTGTSVNTGELFF. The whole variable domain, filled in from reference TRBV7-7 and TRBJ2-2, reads GAGVSQSPRYKVTKRGQDVTLRCDPISSHATLYWYQQALGQGPEFLTYFNYEAQPDKSGLPSDRFSAERPEGSISTLTIQRTEQRDSAMYRCASSLAFTGTSVNTGELFFGEGSRLTVL.